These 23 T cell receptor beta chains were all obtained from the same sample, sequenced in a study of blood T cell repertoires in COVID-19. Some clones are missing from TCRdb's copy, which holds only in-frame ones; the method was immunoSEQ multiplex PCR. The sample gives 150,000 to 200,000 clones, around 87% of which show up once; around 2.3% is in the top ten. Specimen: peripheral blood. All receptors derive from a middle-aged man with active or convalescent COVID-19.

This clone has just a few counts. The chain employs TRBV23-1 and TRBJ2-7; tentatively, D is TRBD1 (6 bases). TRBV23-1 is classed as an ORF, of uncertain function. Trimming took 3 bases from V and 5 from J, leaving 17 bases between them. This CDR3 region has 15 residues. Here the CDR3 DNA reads TGCGCCAGCAGTCATTCTTCCTCCAGGGGCGACGAGCAGTACTTC. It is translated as CASSHSSSRGDEQYF.

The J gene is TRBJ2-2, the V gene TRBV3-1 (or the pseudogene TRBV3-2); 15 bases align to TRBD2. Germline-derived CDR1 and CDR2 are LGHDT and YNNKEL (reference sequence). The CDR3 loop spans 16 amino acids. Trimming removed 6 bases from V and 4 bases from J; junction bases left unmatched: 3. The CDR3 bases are TGTGCCAGCAGGGGGACTAGCGGGGGGCTCACCGGGGAGCTGTTTTTT. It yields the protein CASRGTSGGLTGELFF.

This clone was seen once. CDR3 nucleotide sequence: TGCGCCAGCAGGACCGGCGGGACCCCCTACGAGCAGTACTTC. This sequence encodes CASRTGGTPYEQYF. V is TRBV5-1 and J is TRBJ2-7, with D possibly being TRBD2 (6 bases). The CDR3 has 14 residues. Germline CDR1 and CDR2: SGHRS and YFSETQ. Trimming took off 5 bases at V and 2 bases at J, with 14 bases between the two ends.

In DNA form, the CDR3 reads TGTGCCAGCAGTTACAAATGGACAGGGGCAAGGTCACCCCTCCACTTT. Its translation is CASSYKWTGARSPLHF. This rearrangement joins TRBV6-5 to TRBJ1-6; 9 bases align to TRBD1. Germline lookup yields CDR1 MNHEY and CDR2 SVGAGI. The CDR3 consists of 16 residues. The trim removed 2 bases at V and 10 bases at J, leaving 9 bases unmatched.

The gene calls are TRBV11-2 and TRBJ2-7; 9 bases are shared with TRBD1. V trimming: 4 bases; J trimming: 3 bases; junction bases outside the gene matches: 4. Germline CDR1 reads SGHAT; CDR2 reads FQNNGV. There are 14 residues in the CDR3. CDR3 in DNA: TGTGCCAGCAGCTCGACAGGGGGTTTCTACGAGCAGTACTTC. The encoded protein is CASSSTGGFYEQYF.

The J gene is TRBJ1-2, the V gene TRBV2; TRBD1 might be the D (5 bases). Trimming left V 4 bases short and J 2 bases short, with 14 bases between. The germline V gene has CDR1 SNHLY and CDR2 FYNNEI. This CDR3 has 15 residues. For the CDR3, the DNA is TGTGCCAGCAGTGCCTCTGTCAGGGCCAACTATGGCTACACCTTC. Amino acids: CASSASVRANYGYTF.

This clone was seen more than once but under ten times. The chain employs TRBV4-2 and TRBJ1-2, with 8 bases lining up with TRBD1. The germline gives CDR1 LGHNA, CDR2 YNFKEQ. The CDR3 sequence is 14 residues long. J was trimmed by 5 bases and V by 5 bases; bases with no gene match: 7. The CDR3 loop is CASSTRDRNYGYTF. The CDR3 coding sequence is TGTGCCAGCAGCACCCGGGACAGGAATTATGGCTACACCTTC.

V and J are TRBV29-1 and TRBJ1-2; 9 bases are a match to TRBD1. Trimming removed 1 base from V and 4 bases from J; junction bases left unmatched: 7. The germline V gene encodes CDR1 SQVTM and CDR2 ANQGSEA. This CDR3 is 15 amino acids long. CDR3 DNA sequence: TGCAGCGTTGAAGGGGGGACAGGGTCGTCCTATGGCTACACCTTC. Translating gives CSVEGGTGSSYGYTF.

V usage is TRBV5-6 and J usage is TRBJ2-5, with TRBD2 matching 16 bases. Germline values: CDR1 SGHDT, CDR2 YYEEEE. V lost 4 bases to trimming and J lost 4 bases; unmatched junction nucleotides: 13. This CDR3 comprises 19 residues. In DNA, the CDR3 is TGTGCCAGCAGCCACACAACCGGGACTAGCGGGGGGGCTAGAGAGACCCAGTACTTC. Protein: CASSHTTGTSGGARETQYF.

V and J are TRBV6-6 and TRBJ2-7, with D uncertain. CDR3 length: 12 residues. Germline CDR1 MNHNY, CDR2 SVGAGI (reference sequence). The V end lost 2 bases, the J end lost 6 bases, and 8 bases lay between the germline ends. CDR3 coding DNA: TGTGCCAGCAGTTACGATCCGAGCGAGCAGTACTTC. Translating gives CASSYDPSEQYF.

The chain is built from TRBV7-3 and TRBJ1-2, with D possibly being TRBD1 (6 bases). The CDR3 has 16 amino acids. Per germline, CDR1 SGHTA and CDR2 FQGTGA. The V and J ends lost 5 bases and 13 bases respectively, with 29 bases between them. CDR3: CASSQGNSGTRTTLTF. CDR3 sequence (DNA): TGTGCCAGCAGCCAGGGGAACTCCGGGACACGCACAACCCTCACCTTC.

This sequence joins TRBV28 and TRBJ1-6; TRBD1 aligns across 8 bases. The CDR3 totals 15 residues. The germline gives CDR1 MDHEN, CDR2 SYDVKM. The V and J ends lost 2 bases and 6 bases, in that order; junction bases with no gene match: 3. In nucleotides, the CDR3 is TGTGCCAGCAGTTTAGTAGGACAGGGTAATTCACCCCTCCACTTT. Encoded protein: CASSLVGQGNSPLHF.

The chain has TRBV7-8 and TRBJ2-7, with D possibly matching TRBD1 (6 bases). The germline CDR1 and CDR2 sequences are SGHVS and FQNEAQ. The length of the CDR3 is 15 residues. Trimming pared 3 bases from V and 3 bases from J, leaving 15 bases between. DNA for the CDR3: TGTGCCAGCAGCTTCCTACAGGGCTTGGGCTACGAGCAGTACTTC. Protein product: CASSFLQGLGYEQYF.

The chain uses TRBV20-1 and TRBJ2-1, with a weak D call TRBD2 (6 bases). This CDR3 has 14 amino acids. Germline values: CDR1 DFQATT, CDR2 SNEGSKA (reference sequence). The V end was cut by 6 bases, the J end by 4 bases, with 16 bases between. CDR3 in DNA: TGCAGTGCCAGTAAAACGGGAGATTACAATGAGCAGTTCTTC. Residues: CSASKTGDYNEQFF.

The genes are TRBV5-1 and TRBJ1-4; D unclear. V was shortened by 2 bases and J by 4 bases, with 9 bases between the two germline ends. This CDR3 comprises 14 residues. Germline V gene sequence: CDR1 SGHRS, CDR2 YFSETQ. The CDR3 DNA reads TGCGCCAGCAGCTTCTCACGGGATAATGAAAAACTGTTTTTT. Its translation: CASSFSRDNEKLFF. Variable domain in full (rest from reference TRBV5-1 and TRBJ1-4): KAGVTQTPRYLIKTRGQQVTLSCSPISGHRSVSWYQQTPGQGLQFLFEYFSETQRNKGNFPGRFSGRQFSNSRSEMNVSTLELGDSALYLCASSFSRDNEKLFFGSGTQLSVL.

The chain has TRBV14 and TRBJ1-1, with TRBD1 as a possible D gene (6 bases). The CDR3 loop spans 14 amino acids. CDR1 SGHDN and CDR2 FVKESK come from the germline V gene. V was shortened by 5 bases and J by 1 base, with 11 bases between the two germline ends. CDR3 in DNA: TGTGCCAGCAGCTTAGGACAGACGAACACTGAAGCTTTCTTT. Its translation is CASSLGQTNTEAFF.

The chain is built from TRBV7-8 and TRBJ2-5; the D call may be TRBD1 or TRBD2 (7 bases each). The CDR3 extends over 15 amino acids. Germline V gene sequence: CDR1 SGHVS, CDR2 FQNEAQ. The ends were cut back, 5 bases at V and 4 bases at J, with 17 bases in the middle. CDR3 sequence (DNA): TGTGCCAGCAGCCAGGGGGGAGGGAGTGGAGAGACCCAGTACTTC. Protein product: CASSQGGGSGETQYF.

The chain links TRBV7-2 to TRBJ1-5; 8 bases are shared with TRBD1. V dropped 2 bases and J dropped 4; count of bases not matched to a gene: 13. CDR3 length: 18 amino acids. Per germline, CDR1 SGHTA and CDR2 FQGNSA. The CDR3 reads CASSLTPILGQENQPQHF. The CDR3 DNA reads TGTGCCAGCAGCTTAACGCCAATCTTGGGACAGGAGAATCAGCCCCAGCATTTT.

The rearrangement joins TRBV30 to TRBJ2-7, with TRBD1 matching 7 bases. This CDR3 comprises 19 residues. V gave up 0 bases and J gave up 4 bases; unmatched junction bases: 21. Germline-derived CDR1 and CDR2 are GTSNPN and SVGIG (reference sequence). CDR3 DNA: TGTGCCTGGAGTGTACGGTCGTTGCGCATCGGACAGGTTGGATACGAGCAGTACTTC. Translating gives CAWSVRSLRIGQVGYEQYF.

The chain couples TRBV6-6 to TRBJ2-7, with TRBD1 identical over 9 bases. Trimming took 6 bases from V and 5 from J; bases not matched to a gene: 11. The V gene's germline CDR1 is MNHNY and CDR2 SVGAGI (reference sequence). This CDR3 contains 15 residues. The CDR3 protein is CASSRFTGGSDEQYF. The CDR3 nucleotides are TGTGCCAGCAGCAGATTTACAGGGGGCAGCGACGAGCAGTACTTC.

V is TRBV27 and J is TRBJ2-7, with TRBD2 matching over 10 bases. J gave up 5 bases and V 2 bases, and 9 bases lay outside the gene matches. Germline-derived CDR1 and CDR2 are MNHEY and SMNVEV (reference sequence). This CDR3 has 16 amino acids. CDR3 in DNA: TGTGCCAGCAGTTTAGTACTAGCGGGGAATAGGAACGAGCAGTACTTC. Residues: CASSLVLAGNRNEQYF.

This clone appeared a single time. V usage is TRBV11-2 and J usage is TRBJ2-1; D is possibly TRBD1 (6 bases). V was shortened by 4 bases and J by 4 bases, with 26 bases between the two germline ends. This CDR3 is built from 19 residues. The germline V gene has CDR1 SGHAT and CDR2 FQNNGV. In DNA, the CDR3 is TGTGCCAGCAGCTCCGTAGGACAGCGACGGTGGCCCATATACAATGAGCAGTTCTTC. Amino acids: CASSSVGQRRWPIYNEQFF.

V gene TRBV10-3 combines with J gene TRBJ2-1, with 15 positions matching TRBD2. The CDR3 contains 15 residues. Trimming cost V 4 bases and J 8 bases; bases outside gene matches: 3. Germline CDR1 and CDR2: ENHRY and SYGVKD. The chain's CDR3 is CAISAGLAGGDEQFF. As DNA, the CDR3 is TGTGCCATCAGTGCCGGACTAGCGGGGGGGGATGAGCAGTTCTTC.